These 23 T cell receptor beta chains were sequenced from one sample in a study of cytotoxic CD8 clonotypes in ibrutinib-treated CLL. Data came from immunoSEQ multiplex PCR; TCRdb stores just in-frame clones and leaves some out. The data hold 110,000 to 150,000 clones, with around 77% observed a single time. The sequences come from PBMCs, collected after 12 months of ibrutinib treatment. The receptors derive from a human donor with chronic lymphocytic leukemia.

Comments on this clone: Other DNA variants within this sample encode the same CDR3. The gene calls are TRBV7-2 and TRBJ1-2; D ambiguous. Germline loops: CDR1 SGHTA, CDR2 FQGNSA. V lost 2 bases, J lost 2 bases, and 0 bases lay in between. The CDR3 spans 11 residues. CDR3 nucleotide sequence: TGTGCCAGCAGCTTAAACTATGGCTACACCTTC. Translating gives CASSLNYGYTF.

J is TRBJ2-3 and V is TRBV4-3; TRBD2 might be the D (6 bases). Germline values: CDR1 LGHNA, CDR2 YSLEER. The CDR3 runs to 17 residues. V lost 4 bases and J 3 bases, leaving 20 bases between the germline ends. In DNA form, the CDR3 reads TGCGCCAGCAGCCCGAGGGCCGTCGGGAGTGGGACAGATACGCAGTATTTT. It yields the protein CASSPRAVGSGTDTQYF.

This clone appeared a few times. The rearrangement links TRBV6-1 to TRBJ1-1; TRBD1 matches at 8 bases. Germline V gives CDR1 MNHNS, CDR2 SASEGT. CDR3 length: 14 residues. The ends lost 2 bases at V and 7 bases at J; junction bases unmatched: 6. The CDR3 region has the DNA TGTGCCAGCAGTGAAACCGGGACAGGTAGTGAAGCTTTCTTT. It translates to CASSETGTGSEAFF.

The chain carries TRBV7-3 and TRBJ2-2; D remains ambiguous. CDR3 length: 13 amino acids. V shed 2 bases and J shed 4 bases, with 5 bases lying between them. Per germline, CDR1 SGHTA and CDR2 FQGTGA. The CDR3 region is CASSLLATGELFF. The CDR3 nucleotides are TGTGCCAGCAGCTTACTCGCCACCGGGGAGCTGTTTTTT. The full variable domain, its missing parts supplied by reference TRBV7-3 and TRBJ2-2, is GAGVSQTPSNKVTEKGKYVELRCDPISGHTALYWYRQSLGQGPEFLIYFQGTGAADDSGLPNDRFFAVRPEGSVSTLKIQRTERGDSAVYLCASSLLATGELFFGEGSRLTVL.

The chain is built from TRBV11-2 and TRBJ2-1; 10 bases align to TRBD2. With V trimmed by 3 bases and J by 4 bases, 3 bases remained unmatched. The CDR3 consists of 15 residues. CDR1 and CDR2 (germline): SGHAT, FQNNGV. The DNA of the CDR3 is TGTGCCAGCAGCTTTCTAGCGGGGGAATACAATGAGCAGTTCTTC. It yields the protein CASSFLAGEYNEQFF.

The rearrangement uses TRBV2 and TRBJ1-4; D is undetermined. Trimming left V 7 bases short and J 2 bases short, with 11 bases between. CDR3 length: 14 amino acids. Germline CDR1 and CDR2: SNHLY and FYNNEI. The CDR3 nucleotides read TGTGCCAGCAATTTACGGACTACTAATGAAAAACTGTTTTTT. This translates into CASNLRTTNEKLFF.

Ten or more counts support this clone. The chain links TRBV2 to TRBJ1-3; weak D call: TRBD1 (5 bases). The CDR3 consists of 13 residues. Germline-derived CDR1 and CDR2 are SNHLY and FYNNEI. Trimming stripped 6 bases from V and 7 bases from J, with 13 bases between. The CDR3 loop is CASRTTEGNTIYF. CDR3 DNA: TGTGCCAGCAGGACGACGGAGGGGAACACCATATATTTT.

V and J are TRBV2 and TRBJ1-5; D perhaps matches TRBD1 (6 bases). The CDR3 covers 13 residues. V was cut by 9 bases and J by 3 bases, with 12 bases left in between. Germline V gene data show CDR1 as SNHLY and CDR2 as FYNNEI. Written as DNA, the CDR3 is TGTGCCAGTCACCGGGACATCAATCAGCCCCAGCATTTT. Its protein is CASHRDINQPQHF.

This clone was seen a single time. The chain joins TRBV10-3 to TRBJ1-4, with 7 bases identical to TRBD1. The CDR3 runs 13 residues. CDR1 and CDR2 (germline): ENHRY, SYGVKD. Trimming cost V 6 bases and J 7 bases; bases outside gene matches: 5. The CDR3 region has the DNA TGTGCCATCAGATCACAGGGGAGTGAAAAACTGTTTTTT. It codes for CAIRSQGSEKLFF.

The J gene is TRBJ1-5, the V gene TRBV4-1, with no clear D. The germline V and J ends were trimmed by 4 bases and 2 bases, with 9 bases remaining between them. The germline CDR1 and CDR2 sequences are MGHRA and YSYEKL. The CDR3 totals 14 residues. The CDR3 sequence: CASSPTGGNQPQHF. The CDR3 region has the DNA TGCGCCAGCAGCCCGACCGGGGGCAATCAGCCCCAGCATTTT.

The chain employs TRBV10-3 and TRBJ2-5; TRBD2 agrees at 15 bases. The V segment lost 10 bases and the J segment 5 bases; nucleotides outside the gene matches: 5. This CDR3 region has 14 residues. From germline, CDR1 is ENHRY and CDR2 SYGVKD. Here the CDR3 DNA reads TGTGCCACCCGGACTAGCGGGGGGGCCGAGACCCAGTACTTC. Encoded protein: CATRTSGGAETQYF.

The CDR3 reads CASSAGTGKYF. CDR3 coding DNA: TGCGCCAGCAGCGCAGGGACAGGGAAGTACTTC. The chain joins TRBV5-1 to TRBJ2-7; 9 bases align to TRBD1. The CDR3 is 11 amino acids. The germline gives CDR1 SGHRS, CDR2 YFSETQ. The J segment lost 11 bases and the V segment lost 4 bases, leaving 4 bases of the junction unmatched.

The table lists this clone with many counts. This chain joins TRBV19 and TRBJ2-1; no definite D call. The CDR3 length is 14 residues. V lost 1 base to trimming and J lost 4 bases, with 8 bases between them. Germline assignment: CDR1 LNHDA and CDR2 SQIVND (reference sequence). The CDR3, as DNA: TGTGCCAGTAGTATAGCTACGTTATACAATGAGCAGTTCTTC. This codes for CASSIATLYNEQFF. Together with reference TRBV19 and TRBJ2-1, the CDR3 gives the full variable domain: DGGITQSPKYLFRKEGQNVTLSCEQNLNHDAMYWYRQDPGQGLRLIYYSQIVNDFQKGDIAEGYSVSREKKESFPLTVTSAQKNPTAFYLCASSIATLYNEQFFGPGTRLTVL.

The chain uses TRBV19 and TRBJ1-2, with TRBD1 matching 7 bases. The CDR3 consists of 14 residues. Germline values: CDR1 LNHDA, CDR2 SQIVND (reference sequence). Germline trimming cut 6 bases from V and 8 bases from J; bases unmatched to any gene: 12. This CDR3 is CASSPDDRARGYTF. Here the CDR3 DNA reads TGTGCCAGTAGCCCCGATGACAGGGCGAGAGGCTACACCTTC.

This clone was seen only once. The chain carries TRBV5-1 and TRBJ1-1; a weak D match, TRBD1 (5 bases). V lost 5 bases and J 0 bases, leaving 17 bases between the germline ends. This CDR3 is 16 amino acids long. Per germline, CDR1 SGHRS and CDR2 YFSETQ. As DNA, the CDR3 is TGCGCCAGCAGGCAATGGCAGGGTGGGATGAACACTGAAGCTTTCTTT. This codes for CASRQWQGGMNTEAFF.

The chain uses TRBV2 and TRBJ1-2; D remains unclear. The V and J ends lost 1 base and 4 bases respectively, with 4 bases between them. This CDR3 region has 12 residues. The germline CDR1 and CDR2 sequences are SNHLY and FYNNEI. The CDR3 DNA reads TGTGCCAGCAGTGAAGGAGGCTATGGCTACACCTTC. This sequence encodes CASSEGGYGYTF. The complete variable domain, with remaining parts taken from reference TRBV2 and TRBJ1-2, reads EPEVTQTPSHQVTQMGQEVILRCVPISNHLYFYWYRQILGQKVEFLVSFYNNEISEKSEIFDDQFSVERPDGSNFTLKIRSTKLEDSAMYFCASSEGGYGYTFGSGTRLTVV.

The chain couples TRBV4-3 to TRBJ2-5, with D possibly TRBD1 on 5 matching bases. Deletions cut 0 bases from V and 5 bases from J, with 13 bases between. Germline V lookup: CDR1 LGHNA, CDR2 YSLEER. There are 15 residues in the CDR3. In nucleotides, the CDR3 is TGCGCCAGCAGCCAAGATCAACTTCCAGGGGAGACCCAGTACTTC. Its protein is CASSQDQLPGETQYF.

Only a few counts were recorded for this clone. The V call is TRBV5-1, the J call TRBJ1-4, with TRBD1 identical over 7 bases. The CDR3 length is 15 residues. Looked up from germline, CDR1 is SGHRS and CDR2 is YFSETQ. The J segment lost 5 bases and the V segment lost 0 bases, leaving 4 bases of the junction unmatched. CDR3 region: CASSLGGQRNEKLFF. CDR3 sequence (DNA): TGCGCCAGCAGCTTGGGGGGACAGAGGAATGAAAAACTGTTTTTT.

The chain uses TRBV6-1 and TRBJ2-7; no clear D gene. Trimming pared 0 bases from V and 3 bases from J, leaving 6 bases between. The length of the CDR3 is 13 residues. The V gene's germline CDR1 is MNHNS and CDR2 SASEGT. The CDR3 region is CASSEAGSYEQYF. The CDR3 DNA is TGTGCCAGCAGTGAAGCAGGAAGCTACGAGCAGTACTTC.

The V call is TRBV28, the J call TRBJ1-3; unclear D gene. Germline CDR1 and CDR2: MDHEN and SYDVKM. This CDR3 comprises 12 residues. The V end lost 6 bases, the J end lost 4 bases, and 7 bases lay between the germline ends. Here the CDR3 DNA reads TGTGCCAGCAGGTCAGCGGGAAACACCATATATTTT. The encoded protein is CASRSAGNTIYF.

The chain is built from TRBV5-5 and TRBJ2-7, with D possibly being TRBD1 (5 bases). V was cut by 2 bases and J by 0 bases, with 15 bases left in between. The germline V gene encodes CDR1 SGHKS and CDR2 YYEKEE (reference sequence). The CDR3 extends over 16 amino acids. CDR3 residues: CASSLGTGRNSYEQYF. The DNA for the CDR3 is TGTGCCAGCAGCTTAGGTACAGGCAGGAACTCCTACGAGCAGTACTTC.

V is TRBV7-2 and J is TRBJ1-1; no firm D call. V was shortened by 1 base and J by 4 bases, with 13 bases between the two germline ends. This CDR3 contains 15 residues. Germline V gene sequence: CDR1 SGHTA, CDR2 FQGNSA. CDR3 region: CASSLGSRVGTEAFF. The CDR3 DNA follows: TGTGCCAGCAGCTTAGGGTCCCGGGTCGGCACTGAAGCTTTCTTT.

This clone was seen only once. The chain links TRBV25-1 to TRBJ2-1, with TRBD1 as a possible D gene (5 bases). Trimming pared 5 bases from V and 0 bases from J, leaving 11 bases between. CDR1 and CDR2 from the germline V gene are MGHDK and SYGVNS. The CDR3 length is 15 residues. CDR3 DNA: TGTGCCAGCAGTTTTAGGGGCGGCTCCTACAATGAGCAGTTCTTC. Its translation: CASSFRGGSYNEQFF.